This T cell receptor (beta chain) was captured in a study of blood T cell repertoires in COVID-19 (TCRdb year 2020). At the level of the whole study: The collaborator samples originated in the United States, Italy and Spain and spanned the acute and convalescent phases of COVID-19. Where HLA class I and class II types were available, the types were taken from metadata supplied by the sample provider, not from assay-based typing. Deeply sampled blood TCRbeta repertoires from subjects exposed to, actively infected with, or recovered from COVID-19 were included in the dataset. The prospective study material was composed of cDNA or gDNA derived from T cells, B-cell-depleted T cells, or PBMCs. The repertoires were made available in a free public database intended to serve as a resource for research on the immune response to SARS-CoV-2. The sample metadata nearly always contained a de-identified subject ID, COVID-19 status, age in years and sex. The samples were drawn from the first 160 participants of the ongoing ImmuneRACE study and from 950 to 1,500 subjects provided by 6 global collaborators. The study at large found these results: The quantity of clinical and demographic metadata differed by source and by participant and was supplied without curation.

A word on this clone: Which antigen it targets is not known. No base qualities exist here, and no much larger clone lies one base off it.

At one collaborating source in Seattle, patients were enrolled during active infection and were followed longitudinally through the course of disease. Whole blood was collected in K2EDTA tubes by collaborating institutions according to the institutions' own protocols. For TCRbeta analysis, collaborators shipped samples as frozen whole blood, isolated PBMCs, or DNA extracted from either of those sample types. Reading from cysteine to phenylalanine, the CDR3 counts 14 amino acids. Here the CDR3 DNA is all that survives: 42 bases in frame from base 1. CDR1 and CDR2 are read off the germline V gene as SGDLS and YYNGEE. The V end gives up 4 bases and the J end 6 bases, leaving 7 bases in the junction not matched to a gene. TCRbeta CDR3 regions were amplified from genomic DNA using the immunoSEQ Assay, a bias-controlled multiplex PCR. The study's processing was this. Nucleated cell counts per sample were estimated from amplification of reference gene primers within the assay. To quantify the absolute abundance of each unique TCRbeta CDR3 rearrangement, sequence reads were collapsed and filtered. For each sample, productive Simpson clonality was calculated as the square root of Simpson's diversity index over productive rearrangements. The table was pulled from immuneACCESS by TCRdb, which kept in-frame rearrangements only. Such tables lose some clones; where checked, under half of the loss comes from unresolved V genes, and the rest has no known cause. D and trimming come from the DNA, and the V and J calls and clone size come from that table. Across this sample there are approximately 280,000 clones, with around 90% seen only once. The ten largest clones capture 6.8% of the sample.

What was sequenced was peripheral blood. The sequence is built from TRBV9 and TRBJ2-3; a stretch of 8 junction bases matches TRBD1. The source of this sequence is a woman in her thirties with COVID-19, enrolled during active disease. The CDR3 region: CASSPQGARDTQYF. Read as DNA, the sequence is TGTGCCAGCAGCCCTCAGGGGGCCAGGGATACGCAGTATTTT.